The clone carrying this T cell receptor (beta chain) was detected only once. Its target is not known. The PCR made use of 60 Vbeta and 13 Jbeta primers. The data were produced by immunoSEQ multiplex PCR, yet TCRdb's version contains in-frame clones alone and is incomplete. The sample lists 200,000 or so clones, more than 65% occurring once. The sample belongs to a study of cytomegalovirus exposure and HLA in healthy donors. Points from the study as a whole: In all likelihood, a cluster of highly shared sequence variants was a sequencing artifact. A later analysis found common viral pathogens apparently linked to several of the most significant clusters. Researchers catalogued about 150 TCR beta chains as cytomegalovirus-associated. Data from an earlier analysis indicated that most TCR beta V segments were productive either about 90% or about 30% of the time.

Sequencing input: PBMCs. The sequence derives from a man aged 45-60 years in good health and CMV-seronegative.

The CDR3 here is CASREDRSNEKLFF. CDR3 bases: TGTGCCAGTAGGGAAGACAGGTCTAATGAAAAACTGTTTTTT. This sequence joins TRBV19 and TRBJ1-4; D possibly corresponds to TRBD1 (6 bases). The CDR3 has 14 amino acids. With 6 bases removed from V and 3 bases from J, the gap between germline ends came to 11 bases. CDR1 LNHDA and CDR2 SQIVND come from the germline V gene (reference sequence).